Below are 25 T cell receptor beta chains sequenced from a single sample in a study of beta chain features in type 1 diabetes. Since all of the isolated RNA was reverse transcribed, expressed TCRB transcripts were what got sequenced. Clones were read by immunoSEQ multiplex PCR, and TCRdb kept only the in-frame ones, dropping some. Of about 620,000 clones listed, about a sixth are singletons. Source material: naive CD4+ T cells from blood. The receptor source for this set is a man aged 18 to 29 in good health.

The chain recombines TRBV7-3 with TRBJ2-5; possible D gene TRBD2, 7 bases. The CDR3 covers 14 residues. Germline values: CDR1 SGHTA, CDR2 FQGTGA. The ends were cut back, 2 bases at V and 1 base at J, with 8 bases in the middle. The CDR3 here is CASSLGGAQETQYF. CDR3 DNA sequence: TGTGCCAGCAGCTTAGGGGGGGCCCAAGAGACCCAGTACTTC.

This clone has a handful of counts. This CDR3 is CAGSPLEQYF. CDR3 nucleotides: TGTGCCGGTTCCCCTTTGGAGCAGTACTTC. This chain uses TRBV9 with TRBJ2-7, with no clear D. V lost 10 bases to trimming and J lost 7 bases, with 12 bases between them. Germline V gene data show CDR1 as SGDLS and CDR2 as YYNGEE. The CDR3 consists of 10 residues.

This clone was observed a handful of times. The rearrangement joins TRBV29-1 to TRBJ2-3; 10 bases align to TRBD2. This CDR3 contains 15 residues. V lost 6 bases and J lost 6; bases outside the gene matches: 12. In germline, CDR1 is SQVTM, CDR2 ANQGSEA. CDR3 bases: TGCAGCGTGGAGGGAAGCGGGAGGGCTCGGGATACGCAGTATTTT. It encodes CSVEGSGRARDTQYF.

This clone was seen more than once but under ten times. The V gene is TRBV9, the J gene TRBJ2-1; D uncertain. The CDR3 contains 12 residues. V was trimmed by 4 bases and J by 7 bases, leaving 9 bases between them. Per the germline V gene, CDR1 is SGDLS and CDR2 is YYNGEE. CDR3 bases: TGTGCCAGCAGCTCCCGCATTAATGAGCAGTTCTTC. It translates to CASSSRINEQFF.

This clone was counted only a few times. The chain recombines TRBV5-1 with TRBJ1-2, with D uncertain. Trimming took off 0 bases at V and 4 bases at J, with 10 bases between the two ends. Germline V gene lookup returns CDR1 SGHRS and CDR2 YFSETQ. The CDR3 totals 14 residues. Written as DNA, the CDR3 is TGCGCCAGCAGCTTGGCACCGACCCGCTATGGCTACACCTTC. Translating gives CASSLAPTRYGYTF. The whole variable domain, remainder taken from reference TRBV5-1 and TRBJ1-2, is KAGVTQTPRYLIKTRGQQVTLSCSPISGHRSVSWYQQTPGQGLQFLFEYFSETQRNKGNFPGRFSGRQFSNSRSEMNVSTLELGDSALYLCASSLAPTRYGYTFGSGTRLTVV.

The chain uses TRBV10-3 and TRBJ1-1; TRBD1 matches at 11 bases. CDR1 is ENHRY and CDR2 is SYGVKD in the germline V gene. The V segment lost 6 bases and the J segment 1 base; nucleotides outside the gene matches: 10. The CDR3 loop spans 17 amino acids. In DNA, the CDR3 is TGTGCCATCAGCGCCCGGGGCGGACAGGGGGCGAACACTGAAGCTTTCTTT. Protein product: CAISARGGQGANTEAFF.

This sequence joins TRBV5-4 and TRBJ1-2; the match to TRBD1 covers 7 bases. The junction had 3 bases not matched to a gene; V was cut back by 2 bases and J by 2 bases. The CDR3 is made up of 14 amino acids. Germline loops: CDR1 SGHNT, CDR2 YYREEE (reference sequence). CDR3 bases: TGTGCCAGCAGCTTTCCGGGACAGAACTATGGCTACACCTTC. Protein sequence: CASSFPGQNYGYTF.

This sequence joins TRBV14 and TRBJ2-3; the match to TRBD1 covers 7 bases. This CDR3 region has 16 residues. Germline-derived CDR1 and CDR2 are SGHDN and FVKESK. J lost 6 bases, V lost 4 bases, and 13 bases had no gene match. The CDR3 DNA sequence: TGTGCCAGCAGCCCCTACCCCAGGGGGATAAGTGATACGCAGTATTTT. Translation: CASSPYPRGISDTQYF.

The V call is TRBV5-1, the J call TRBJ2-5; no reliable D call. The germline CDR1 and CDR2 sequences are SGHRS and YFSETQ. The V end lost 0 bases, the J end lost 4 bases, and 10 bases lay between the germline ends. CDR3 size: 14 residues. CDR3 loop: CASSLESVGETQYF. The CDR3 DNA sequence: TGCGCCAGCAGCTTGGAGTCAGTGGGAGAGACCCAGTACTTC.

The chain is built from TRBV28 and TRBJ1-2, with 7 bases that match TRBD1. The CDR3 consists of 15 residues. The germline CDR1 and CDR2 sequences are MDHEN and SYDVKM. Trimming cost V 3 bases and J 2 bases; bases outside gene matches: 6. The CDR3 region is CASSLEQGRNYGYTF. CDR3 nucleotide sequence: TGTGCCAGCAGTTTGGAACAGGGGCGAAACTATGGCTACACCTTC.

This clone was observed a handful of times. The chain joins TRBV5-1 to TRBJ2-6; D uncertain. Trimming stripped 0 bases from V and 4 bases from J, with 8 bases between. The CDR3 contains 15 residues. In germline, CDR1 is SGHRS, CDR2 YFSETQ. CDR3 coding DNA: TGCGCCAGCAGCTTGGCGGTCCTGGGGGCCAACGTCCTGACTTTC. Its protein product is CASSLAVLGANVLTF.

A few counts support this clone. V usage is TRBV4-3 and J usage is TRBJ2-7, with 9 positions matching TRBD2. The CDR3 length is 14 residues. Germline CDR1 LGHNA, CDR2 YSLEER. Losses at the gene ends were 4 bases for V and 0 bases for J; bases not matched to a gene: 1. CDR3 bases: TGCGCCAGCAGCCCGGGACTAGCCTCCTACGAGCAGTACTTC. Its translation is CASSPGLASYEQYF.

The chain uses TRBV27 and TRBJ2-5, with D unresolved. The J call is uncertain, as TRBJ2-7 better fits the DNA end. The length of the CDR3 is 12 residues. The germline gives CDR1 MNHEY, CDR2 SMNVEV (reference sequence). This CDR3 reads CASSLPTGEQYF. As DNA, the CDR3 is TGTGCCAGCAGTCTCCCGACCGGCGAGCAGTACTTC.

The V and J genes are TRBV5-4 and TRBJ2-2; 7 bases fit TRBD1. V gave up 3 bases and J gave up 6 bases; unmatched junction bases: 8. The CDR3 runs to 15 residues. In germline, CDR1 is SGHNT, CDR2 YYREEE (reference sequence). Here the CDR3 reads CASSSEQGWPGELFF. DNA for the CDR3: TGTGCCAGCAGCTCGGAACAGGGGTGGCCCGGGGAGCTGTTTTTT.

At least ten counts were recorded for this clone. The rearrangement links TRBV10-3 to TRBJ2-2; the D gene is possibly TRBD1 (5 bases). Per germline, CDR1 ENHRY and CDR2 SYGVKD. With 7 bases removed from V and 4 bases from J, the gap between germline ends came to 13 bases. There are 14 residues in the CDR3. The CDR3 reads CAIKSTASTGELFF. CDR3 sequence (DNA): TGTGCCATCAAATCGACAGCCAGCACCGGGGAGCTGTTTTTT.

This clone appeared a few times. The chain recombines TRBV6-1 with TRBJ2-3; 8 bases align to TRBD1. The germline gives CDR1 MNHNS, CDR2 SASEGT. V lost 7 bases to trimming and J lost 4 bases; unmatched junction nucleotides: 7. CDR3 length: 14 amino acids. CDR3 in amino acids: CASTGQGRPDTQYF. In DNA form, the CDR3 reads TGTGCCAGCACAGGACAGGGCCGGCCAGATACGCAGTATTTT.

This chain's CDR3 is CASSAGSGLAKNIQYF. In DNA form, the CDR3 reads TGTGCCAGCAGTGCTGGTTCAGGTCTAGCCAAAAACATTCAGTACTTC. The J gene is TRBJ2-4, the V gene TRBV6-6; no clear D gene. The CDR3 is made up of 16 amino acids. Germline loops: CDR1 MNHNY, CDR2 SVGAGI (reference sequence). Trimming took 5 bases from V and 0 from J, leaving 14 bases between them.

The table lists this clone with a few counts. The CDR3 region is CALYAYSSYNSPLHF. CDR3 in DNA: TGTGCCTTGTACGCCTATAGCTCCTATAATTCACCCCTCCACTTT. The rearrangement uses TRBV30 and TRBJ1-6; D is unresolved. CDR1 GTSNPN and CDR2 SVGIG come from the germline V gene (reference sequence). Trimming removed 7 bases from V and 0 bases from J, with 13 bases in between. The CDR3 is made up of 15 amino acids.

The chain uses TRBV2 and TRBJ2-3, with unresolved D. Looked up from germline, CDR1 is SNHLY and CDR2 is FYNNEI. V lost 10 bases to trimming and J lost 5 bases, with 10 bases between them. There are 11 residues in the CDR3. CDR3 residues: CATAELDTQYF. DNA of the CDR3: TGTGCCACCGCTGAGCTAGATACGCAGTATTTT. The whole variable domain, filled in from reference TRBV2 and TRBJ2-3, reads EPEVTQTPSHQVTQMGQEVILRCVPISNHLYFYWYRQILGQKVEFLVSFYNNEISEKSEIFDDQFSVERPDGSNFTLKIRSTKLEDSAMYFCATAELDTQYFGPGTRLTVL.

The chain recombines TRBV6-4 with TRBJ1-5; perhaps TRBD1 as D (5 bases). There are 14 residues in the CDR3. Trimming removed 8 bases from V and 5 bases from J, with 16 bases in between. Germline V lookup: CDR1 MRHNA, CDR2 SNTAGT. The CDR3: CASPTERGDQPQHF. The CDR3 DNA reads as TGTGCCAGCCCCACGGAAAGGGGAGATCAGCCCCAGCATTTT.

This clone has just a few counts. The V call is TRBV5-1, the J call TRBJ2-3; TRBD2 aligns across 11 bases. Germline V lookup: CDR1 SGHRS, CDR2 YFSETQ. The CDR3 extends over 15 amino acids. V shed 2 bases, J shed 4 bases, and the junction held 3 bases outside the gene matches. CDR3 amino acids: CASSFETSGADTQYF. The CDR3, as DNA: TGCGCCAGCAGCTTTGAGACTAGCGGGGCAGATACGCAGTATTTT.

The V call is TRBV18, the J call TRBJ1-2; TRBD1 aligns across 9 bases. CDR3 size: 18 residues. Germline V gene data show CDR1 as KGHSH and CDR2 as LQKENI. Germline trimming cut 3 bases from V and 0 bases from J; bases unmatched to any gene: 11. CDR3 amino acids: CASSPQGQGRGTNYGYTF. CDR3 in DNA: TGTGCCAGCTCACCCCAGGGACAGGGAAGAGGGACTAACTATGGCTACACCTTC.

This clone appeared a few times. J is TRBJ2-3 and V is TRBV5-4; no firm D call. The CDR3 has 13 amino acids. Trimming removed 3 bases from V and 2 bases from J, with 7 bases in between. Per the germline V gene, CDR1 is SGHNT and CDR2 is YYREEE (reference sequence). CDR3 residues: CASSSYNTDTQYF. In DNA, the CDR3 is TGTGCCAGCAGCTCGTATAACACAGATACGCAGTATTTT.

In this sample, this clone turned up a few times. The rearrangement links TRBV15 to TRBJ2-1; 9 nucleotides align to TRBD2. J lost 5 bases, V lost 4 bases, and 9 bases had no gene match. Germline CDR1 reads LNHNV; CDR2 reads YYDKDF (reference sequence). The CDR3 is 16 residues long. DNA for the CDR3: TGTGCCACCAGCAAGTGGACTAGCGCTTCAGACAATGAGCAGTTCTTC. Translating it yields CATSKWTSASDNEQFF.

The chain uses TRBV14 and TRBJ2-7; D remains unclear. Germline V gene data show CDR1 as SGHDN and CDR2 as FVKESK. The CDR3 is made up of 11 amino acids. V was clipped by 5 bases and J by 6 bases, with 8 bases between them. The CDR3 nucleotides read TGTGCCAGCAGCTTTCAAGGCGAGCAGTACTTC. Its translation is CASSFQGEQYF.